The sequence of this TCR beta chain was determined in a study of regulatory T cells in long-lasting Graves disease. This clonotype was detected many times. TCR beta libraries were built with iRepertoire HTBI primers and Arm-PCR of CDR3 regions. TCRdb redid the calling of the multiplex PCR reads with MiXCR, one entry per CDR3 protein. Of about 520,000 distinct CDR3 sequences in the sample, more than 10% are singletons; the top ten hold about 8.3%. This CDR3 is built from 14 residues. Trimming shortened V by 7 bases and J by 7 bases, and 17 bases separated the two germline ends. The germline gives CDR1 SNHLY, CDR2 FYNNEI. The time point: newly diagnosed GD, antithyroid drugs for less than 3 months. Extracted RNA from PBMCs served as the source of the TCR library. These sequences were also reported in another study, on T cells in Graves' hyperthyroidism and ophthalmopathy. That investigation notes: Also found in blood were most expanded thyroid clonotypes above 0.001.

The origin of this receptor is a woman aged 30 to 39 with Graves disease. Specimen: peripheral blood mononuclear cells (PBMCs), collected at new diagnosis, from a patient treated with antithyroid drugs. The chain is built from TRBV2 and TRBJ1-5; D unresolved. The CDR3 DNA reads as TGTGCCAGCACTGTGGCGGGCCTGGGGCAGCCCCAGCATTTT. Amino acids: CASTVAGLGQPQHF.